What follows describes a single TCR beta chain. This record belongs to a study of blood T cell repertoires in COVID-19. Study-level background: The samples span acute and convalescent COVID-19 from the United States, Italy and Spain. Nucleic acid was either cDNA or gDNA, and it came from T cells, B-cell-depleted T cells, or PBMCs.

J lost 6 bases, V lost 3 bases, and 9 bases had no gene match. The length of the CDR3 is 16 residues. Germline-derived CDR1 and CDR2 are SGHTA and FQGNSA. The authors' processing: Counts of nucleated cells, estimated from reference gene primer amplification, were obtained. The data were produced by immunoSEQ multiplex PCR, yet TCRdb's version contains in-frame clones alone and is incomplete. The V and J calls and clone size are taken from that table; D and trimming were inferred from the DNA. The table has roughly 49,000 clones, around 68% seen once. The TCR originated in a woman in her 70s with acute or convalescent COVID-19. The sequencing input was peripheral blood. The chain is built from TRBV7-2 and TRBJ2-1, with TRBD2 matching over 9 bases. Written as DNA, the CDR3 is TGTGCCAGCAGCTTGCTAGGGGCGGGGGGGCCCAATGAGCAGTTCTTC. This encodes CASSLLGAGGPNEQFF.